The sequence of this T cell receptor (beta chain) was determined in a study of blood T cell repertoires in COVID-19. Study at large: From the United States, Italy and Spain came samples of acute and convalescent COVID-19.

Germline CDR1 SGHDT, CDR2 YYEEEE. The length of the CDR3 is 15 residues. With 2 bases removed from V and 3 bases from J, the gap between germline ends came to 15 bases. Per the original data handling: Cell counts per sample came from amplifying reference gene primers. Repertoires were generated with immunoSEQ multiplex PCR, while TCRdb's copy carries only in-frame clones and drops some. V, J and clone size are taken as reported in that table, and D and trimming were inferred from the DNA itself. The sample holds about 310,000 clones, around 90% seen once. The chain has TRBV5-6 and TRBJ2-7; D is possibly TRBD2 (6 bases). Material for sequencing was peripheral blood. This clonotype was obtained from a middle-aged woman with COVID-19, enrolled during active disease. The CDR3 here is CASSLKFGGNYEQYF. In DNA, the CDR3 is TGTGCCAGCAGCTTAAAATTCGGCGGGAACTACGAGCAGTACTTC.